The 8 T cell receptor beta chains listed next were all sequenced from one sample in a study of cytomegalovirus exposure and HLA in healthy donors. In the PCR, 60 Vbeta and 13 Jbeta primers were used. The table came from immunoSEQ multiplex PCR; TCRdb's copy has only in-frame clones and leaves some out. The sample has 95,000 to 100,000 clones; 70% to 80% are singletons. The sequencing input was PBMCs. These receptors were obtained from a female donor in good health and CMV-seronegative.

The count of this clone is one. The chain carries TRBV9 and TRBJ2-7; the match to TRBD2 covers 9 bases. The CDR3 spans 14 residues. In germline, CDR1 is SGDLS, CDR2 YYNGEE. V lost 4 bases and J lost 3; bases outside the gene matches: 5. The DNA of the CDR3 is TGTGCCAGCAGCCCGCGCGGGGGGGGCTACGAGCAGTACTTC. It codes for CASSPRGGGYEQYF.

The chain couples TRBV11-2 to TRBJ2-1; D may be TRBD2 (6 bases). There are 13 residues in the CDR3. Germline CDR1 reads SGHAT; CDR2 reads FQNNGV. Trimming removed 0 bases at V and 7 bases at J, with 7 bases between. CDR3 in amino acids: CASSLEAGNEQFF. In DNA form, the CDR3 reads TGTGCCAGCAGCTTAGAGGCGGGGAATGAGCAGTTCTTC.

CDR3 loop: CASSFGGNYGYTF. In DNA, the CDR3 is TGTGCCAGCAGTTTCGGCGGGAACTATGGCTACACCTTC. The V gene is TRBV28, the J gene TRBJ1-2; D is ambiguous. Per germline, CDR1 MDHEN and CDR2 SYDVKM. The CDR3 spans 13 residues. Trimming left V 3 bases short and J 2 bases short, with 7 bases between.

The rearrangement joins TRBV30 to TRBJ1-2; D might be TRBD1 (6 bases). CDR3 length equals 11 residues. The V gene's germline CDR1 is GTSNPN and CDR2 SVGIG (reference sequence). Trimming stripped 5 bases from V and 2 bases from J, with 6 bases between. This CDR3 reads CAWGQNYGYTF. CDR3 sequence (DNA): TGTGCCTGGGGACAGAACTATGGCTACACCTTC.

CDR3 loop: CASSPVVSLNTEAFF. In DNA, the CDR3 is TGTGCCAGCTCACCGGTAGTATCCCTGAACACTGAAGCTTTCTTT. The chain combines TRBV18 with TRBJ1-1, with unresolved D. Trimming shortened V by 3 bases and J by 0 bases, and 11 bases separated the two germline ends. The CDR3 is 15 residues long. CDR1 is KGHSH and CDR2 is LQKENI in the germline V gene. Full variable domain (missing parts from reference TRBV18 and TRBJ1-1): NAGVMQNPRHLVRRRGQEARLRCSPMKGHSHVYWYRQLPEEGLKFMVYLQKENIIDESGMPKERFSAEFPKEGPSILRIQQVVRGDSAAYFCASSPVVSLNTEAFFGQGTRLTVV.

The rearrangement joins TRBV19 to TRBJ2-2; TRBD2 is a possible D gene (6 bases). Germline V gene sequence: CDR1 LNHDA, CDR2 SQIVND (reference sequence). Trimming cost V 5 bases and J 1 base, with 20 bases left between them. The CDR3 is made up of 18 amino acids. The CDR3 region is CASSVRSRDSKNTGELFF. Here the CDR3 DNA reads TGTGCCAGTAGTGTAAGATCCCGGGACTCTAAGAACACCGGGGAGCTGTTTTTT. Based on the CDR3 plus reference TRBV19 and TRBJ2-2, the full variable domain is DGGITQSPKYLFRKEGQNVTLSCEQNLNHDAMYWYRQDPGQGLRLIYYSQIVNDFQKGDIAEGYSVSREKKESFPLTVTSAQKNPTAFYLCASSVRSRDSKNTGELFFGEGSRLTVL.

The chain carries TRBV7-8 and TRBJ2-7, with D perhaps TRBD2 (7 bases). This CDR3 comprises 16 residues. V dropped 5 bases and J dropped 5 bases, with 22 bases sitting between them. The germline V gene encodes CDR1 SGHVS and CDR2 FQNEAQ. In nucleotides, the CDR3 is TGTGCCAGCAGCCCCCGTGGGGGGGGCGGTATCCACGAGCAGTACTTC. Amino acid sequence: CASSPRGGGGIHEQYF.

This chain joins TRBV7-2 and TRBJ1-3; 9 positions match TRBD1. CDR3 length: 14 amino acids. From germline, CDR1 is SGHTA and CDR2 FQGNSA. V lost 2 bases to trimming and J lost 14 bases; unmatched junction nucleotides: 10. CDR3: CASSLQDRGEKLYF. The CDR3 DNA is TGTGCCAGCAGCTTACAGGACAGGGGCGAAAAGTTATATTTT.